This T cell receptor beta chain came from a study of cytomegalovirus exposure and HLA in healthy donors. 13 Jbeta primers and 60 Vbeta primers were used for the PCR. Data came from immunoSEQ multiplex PCR; TCRdb stores just in-frame clones and leaves some out. The sample yields 150,000 to 200,000 clones, around 75% seen once. The study, taken as a whole, reports: There were reportedly fewer N-insertions in an Asian-associated ancestry cluster than the approximately 640-donor mean, in a later analysis. The only immune exposure information that was available was CMV serostatus. Listed as cytomegalovirus-associated were more than 150 TCR beta chains.

A remark on this clone: Its specificity is unknown.

The receptor was derived from a woman in her 30s in good health and CMV-seronegative. The sequenced sample consisted of PBMCs.

The CDR3 sequence is CASSRGLVQSYEQYF. The CDR3, as DNA: TGTGCCAGTAGTAGAGGACTAGTCCAATCCTACGAGCAGTACTTC. The rearrangement uses TRBV19 and TRBJ2-7; 7 bases line up with TRBD2. The CDR3 sequence is 15 residues long. Germline values: CDR1 LNHDA, CDR2 SQIVND (reference sequence). Unmatched junction bases numbered 7, after V lost 4 bases and J lost 1 base.